These T cell receptor beta chains were read from a single sample in a study of cytomegalovirus exposure and HLA in healthy donors. Measured with immunoSEQ multiplex PCR; TCRdb has only the in-frame clones, and not every one. The sample holds 88,000 or so clones; 62% are singletons and the top ten take roughly 4%. The sample consisted of PBMCs. The source of these receptors is a male donor in good health and CMV-seropositive. CDR3s leave out the opening cysteine and the closing phenylalanine or tryptophan.

V: TRBV6-5
J: TRBJ1-1
length: 12
CDR3: ASSYSGLNTEAF

V: TRBV19
J: TRBJ1-2
length: 14
CDR3: ASSNRDRSPTYGYT

V: TRBV9
J: TRBJ2-5
length: 11
CDR3: ASSVGEEETQY

V: TRBV5-1
J: TRBJ2-5
length: 13
CDR3: ASSLRQGPQETQY

V: TRBV2
J: TRBJ1-3
length: 12
CDR3: ASTNRGSGNTIY

V: TRBV7-2
J: TRBJ1-2
length: 14
CDR3: ASSLGVSEASYGYT

V: TRBV6-5
J: TRBJ2-7
length: 12
CDR3: ASSYSTVPYEQY

V: TRBV4-1
J: TRBJ1-5
length: 11
CDR3: ASSFVEGQTQH

V: TRBV7-3
J: TRBJ2-6
length: 12
CDR3: ASSFLGTGDVLT

V: TRBV19
J: TRBJ2-3
length: 14
CDR3: ASTPSGGAPTDTQY

V: TRBV6-5
J: TRBJ1-2
length: 11
CDR3: ASSLAGAGGYT

V: TRBV7-6
J: TRBJ2-2
length: 13
CDR3: ASRQISGRSGELF

V: TRBV6-1
J: TRBJ2-1
length: 13
CDR3: ASRSTSGVYNEQF

V: TRBV5-1
J: TRBJ2-3
length: 12
CDR3: ASSSGESTDTQY

V: TRBV27
J: TRBJ2-6
length: 13
CDR3: ASKPLGSGANVLT

V: TRBV19
J: TRBJ2-1
length: 13
CDR3: ASTHSGGSYNEQF

V: TRBV5-1
J: TRBJ2-1
length: 13
CDR3: ASSDLATSYNEQF

V: TRBV7-9
J: TRBJ1-6
length: 13
CDR3: ASSTGGEVSSPLH

V: TRBV27
J: TRBJ1-6
length: 13
CDR3: ASSPVPILNSPLH

V: TRBV18
J: TRBJ2-3
length: 11
CDR3: ASFGGATDTQY

V: TRBV9
J: TRBJ2-7
length: 12
CDR3: ASSVVGSSYEQY

V: TRBV30
J: TRBJ1-1
length: 12
CDR3: AWSFGQGYTEAF

V: TRBV7-2
J: TRBJ2-7
length: 12
CDR3: ASSPRTGTYEQY

V: TRBV19
J: TRBJ2-7
length: 12
CDR3: ASSIAGGDYEQY

V: TRBV7-9
J: TRBJ2-1
length: 12
CDR3: ASSWDRNYNEQF

V: TRBV28
J: TRBJ1-1
length: 12
CDR3: ASLGEGEAPEAF

V: TRBV6-5
J: TRBJ2-5
length: 12
CDR3: ASSFGQGRETQY

V: TRBV4-3
J: TRBJ2-2
length: 14
CDR3: ASSQGPTRVTGELF

V: TRBV7-6
J: TRBJ1-5
length: 18
CDR3: ASSLGISGGGIRGNQPQH

V: TRBV30
J: TRBJ1-5
length: 13
CDR3: AWSVSRRTDQPQH

V: TRBV5-6
J: TRBJ1-3
length: 13
CDR3: ASSLQGLSGNTIY

V: TRBV25-1
J: TRBJ1-5
length: 12
CDR3: ASSPTGGNQPQH

V: TRBV5-4
J: TRBJ2-7
length: 13
CDR3: ASSFGGRVLDEQY

V: TRBV6-5
J: TRBJ2-7
length: 14
CDR3: ASSYSASGRGYEQY

V: TRBV29-1
J: TRBJ2-2
length: 10
CDR3: SAPGNTGELF

V: TRBV27
J: TRBJ1-4
length: 11
CDR3: ASSLAVNEKLF

V: TRBV6-1
J: TRBJ2-5
length: 11
CDR3: ASSAGYQETQY

V: TRBV6-1
J: TRBJ1-1
length: 11
CDR3: ASSVIQTTEAF

V: TRBV28
J: TRBJ1-5
length: 12
CDR3: ASSRDSVNQPQH

V: TRBV5-1
J: TRBJ1-1
length: 16
CDR3: ASSSIPPGTGMNTEAF

V: TRBV4-3
J: TRBJ2-1
length: 16
CDR3: ASSQDPKLTPADNEQF

V: TRBV28
J: TRBJ2-5
length: 12
CDR3: ASSTHRGQQTQY

V: TRBV7-9
J: TRBJ2-7
length: 13
CDR3: ASSLAGQEPRGQY

V: TRBV27
J: TRBJ1-5
length: 14
CDR3: ASSVTGGWGNQPQH

V: TRBV5-4
J: TRBJ1-4
length: 16
CDR3: ASSFEGGQGATNEKLF

V: TRBV30
J: TRBJ2-3
length: 11
CDR3: AWVRGSQTTQY